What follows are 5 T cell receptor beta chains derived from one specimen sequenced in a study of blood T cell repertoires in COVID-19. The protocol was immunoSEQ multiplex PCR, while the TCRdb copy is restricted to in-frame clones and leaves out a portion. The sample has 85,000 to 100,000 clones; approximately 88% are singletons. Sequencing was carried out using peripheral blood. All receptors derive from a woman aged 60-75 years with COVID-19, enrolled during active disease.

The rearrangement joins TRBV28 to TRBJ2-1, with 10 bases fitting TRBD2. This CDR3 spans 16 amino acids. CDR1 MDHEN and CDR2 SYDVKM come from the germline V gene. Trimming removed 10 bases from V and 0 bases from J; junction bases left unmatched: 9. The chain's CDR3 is CATLSAGGISYNEQFF. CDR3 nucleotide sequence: TGTGCCACCCTCTCAGCGGGGGGGATCTCCTACAATGAGCAGTTCTTC.

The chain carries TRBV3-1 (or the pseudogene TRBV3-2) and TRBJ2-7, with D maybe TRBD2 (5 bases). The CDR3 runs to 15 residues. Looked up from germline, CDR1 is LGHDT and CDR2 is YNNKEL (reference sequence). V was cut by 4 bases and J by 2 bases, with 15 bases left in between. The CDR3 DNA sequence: TGTGCCAGCAGCCTCGGGGAAGTGTCAACCTACGAGCAGTACTTC. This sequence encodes CASSLGEVSTYEQYF.

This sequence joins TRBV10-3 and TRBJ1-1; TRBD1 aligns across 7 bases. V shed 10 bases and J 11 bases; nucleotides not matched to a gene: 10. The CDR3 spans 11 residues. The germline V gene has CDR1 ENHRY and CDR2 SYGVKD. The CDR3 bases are TGTGCCACCAAAACAGGGGAGGCGGCTTTCTTT. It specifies CATKTGEAAFF.

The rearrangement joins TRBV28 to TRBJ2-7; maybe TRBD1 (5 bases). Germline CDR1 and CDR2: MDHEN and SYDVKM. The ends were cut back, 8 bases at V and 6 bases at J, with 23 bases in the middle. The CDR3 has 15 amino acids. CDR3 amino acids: CASETPGQILAEQYF. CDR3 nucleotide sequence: TGTGCCAGCGAAACCCCCGGACAAATTTTAGCCGAGCAGTACTTC.

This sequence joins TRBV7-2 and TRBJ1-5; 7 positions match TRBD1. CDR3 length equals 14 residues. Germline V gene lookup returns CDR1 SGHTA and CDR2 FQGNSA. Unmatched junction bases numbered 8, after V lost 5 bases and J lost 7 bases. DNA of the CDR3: TGTGCCAGCAGCCCGAAGACAGGGATCCAGCCCCAGCATTTT. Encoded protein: CASSPKTGIQPQHF.